This T cell receptor beta chain was sequenced during a study of T cell responses to AZD1222 COVID-19 vaccine. For the study at large: Doses given second, at about 4 or about 12 weeks, were pooled.

V shed 1 base and J shed 9 bases, with 11 bases lying between them. Germline CDR1 and CDR2: SGHDT and YYEEEE. The CDR3 has 13 residues. The protocol was immunoSEQ multiplex PCR, while the TCRdb copy is restricted to in-frame clones and leaves out a portion. The sample includes some 120,000 clones, more than 85% of them seen just once. The sequence derives from an adult in good health. The starting material was peripheral blood, obtained on day 0 of AZD1222 vaccination. The chain uses TRBV5-6 and TRBJ2-1, with D maybe TRBD2 (5 bases). For the CDR3, the DNA is TGTGCCAGCAGCTTGCGGCTAGCCCCTGAGCAGTTCTTC. Encoded protein: CASSLRLAPEQFF.